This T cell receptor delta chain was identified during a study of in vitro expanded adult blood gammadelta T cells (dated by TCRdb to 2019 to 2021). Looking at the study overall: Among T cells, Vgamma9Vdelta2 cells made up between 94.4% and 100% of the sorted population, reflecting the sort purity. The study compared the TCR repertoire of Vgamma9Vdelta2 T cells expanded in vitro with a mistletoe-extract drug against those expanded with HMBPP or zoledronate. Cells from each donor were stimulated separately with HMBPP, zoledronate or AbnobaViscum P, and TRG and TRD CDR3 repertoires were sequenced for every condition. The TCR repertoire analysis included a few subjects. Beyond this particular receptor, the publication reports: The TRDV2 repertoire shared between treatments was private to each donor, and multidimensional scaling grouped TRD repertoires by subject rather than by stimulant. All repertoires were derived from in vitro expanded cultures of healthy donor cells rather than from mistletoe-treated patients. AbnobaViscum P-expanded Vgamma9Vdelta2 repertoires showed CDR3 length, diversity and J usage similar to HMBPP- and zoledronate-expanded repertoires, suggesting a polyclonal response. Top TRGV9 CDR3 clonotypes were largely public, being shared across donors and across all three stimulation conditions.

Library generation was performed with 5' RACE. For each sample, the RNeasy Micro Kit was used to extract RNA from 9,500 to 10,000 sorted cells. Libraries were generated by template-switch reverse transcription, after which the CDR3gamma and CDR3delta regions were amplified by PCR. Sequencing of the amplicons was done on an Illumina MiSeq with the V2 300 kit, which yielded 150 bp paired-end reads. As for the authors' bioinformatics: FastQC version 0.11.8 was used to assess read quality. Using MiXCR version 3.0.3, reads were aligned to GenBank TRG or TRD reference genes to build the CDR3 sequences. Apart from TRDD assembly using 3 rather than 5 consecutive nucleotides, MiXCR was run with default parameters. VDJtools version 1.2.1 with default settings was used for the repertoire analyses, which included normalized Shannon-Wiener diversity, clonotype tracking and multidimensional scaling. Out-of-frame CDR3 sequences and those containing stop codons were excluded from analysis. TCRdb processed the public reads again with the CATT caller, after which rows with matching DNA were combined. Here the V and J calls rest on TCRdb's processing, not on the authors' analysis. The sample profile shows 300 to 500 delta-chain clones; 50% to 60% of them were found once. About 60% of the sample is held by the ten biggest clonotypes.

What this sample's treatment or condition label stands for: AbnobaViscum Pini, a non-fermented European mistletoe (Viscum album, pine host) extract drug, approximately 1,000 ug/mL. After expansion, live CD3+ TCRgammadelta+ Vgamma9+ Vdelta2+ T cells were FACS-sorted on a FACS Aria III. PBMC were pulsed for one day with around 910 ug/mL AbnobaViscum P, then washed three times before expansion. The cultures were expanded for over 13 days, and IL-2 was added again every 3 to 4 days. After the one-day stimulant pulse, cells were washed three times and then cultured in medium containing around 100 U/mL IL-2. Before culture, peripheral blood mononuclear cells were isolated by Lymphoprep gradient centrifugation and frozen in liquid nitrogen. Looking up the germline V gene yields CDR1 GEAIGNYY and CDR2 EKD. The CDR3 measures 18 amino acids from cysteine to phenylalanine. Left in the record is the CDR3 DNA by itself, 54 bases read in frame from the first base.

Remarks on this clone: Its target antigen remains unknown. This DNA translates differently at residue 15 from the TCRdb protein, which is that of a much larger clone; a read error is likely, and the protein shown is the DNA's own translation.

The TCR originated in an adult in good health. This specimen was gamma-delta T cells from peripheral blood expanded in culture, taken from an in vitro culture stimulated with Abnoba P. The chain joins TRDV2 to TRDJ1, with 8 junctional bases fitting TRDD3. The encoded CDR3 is CACDSVRGIGKYTDNLIF. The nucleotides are TGTGCCTGTGACTCCGTAAGGGGGATAGGAAAGTACACCGATAACCTCATCTTT.